This T cell receptor beta chain was sequenced for a study of CD8 T cells in ankylosing spondylitis. V was clipped by 0 bases and J by 5 bases; unmatched bases: 10. There are 17 residues in the CDR3. In germline, CDR1 is SGDLS, CDR2 YYNGEE. TCRdb independently ran MiXCR on the 5' RACE reads; one entry per CDR3 protein. The sample lists roughly 40,000 distinct CDR3 sequences, approximately 2.6% occurring once. This clonotype was recorded many times. Its specificity is unknown. General study findings and limits: A TCR beta motif of under 10 highly homologous variants appeared characteristic of ankylosing spondylitis blood. Relatively rare in peripheral blood, disease-linked clones were also CD8+.

The chain uses TRBV9 and TRBJ2-4; TRBD2 aligns across 8 bases. The TCR sequence derives from a male donor with ankylosing spondylitis or in good health (not recorded which). The sample comprised blood, either unsorted or a sorted T cell fraction (not recorded which). The chain's CDR3 is CASSVGGGRKIQNIQYF. As DNA, the CDR3 is TGTGCCAGCAGCGTAGGCGGGGGGCGCAAAATCCAAAACATTCAGTACTTC.